The source of this T cell receptor beta chain is a study of blood T cell repertoires in COVID-19. Measured with immunoSEQ multiplex PCR; TCRdb has only the in-frame clones, and not every one. The sample carries about 200,000 clones, about 92% recorded once. CDR1 and CDR2 from the germline V gene are LGHNA and YNFKEQ. The CDR3 spans 15 residues. The junction had 5 bases not matched to a gene; V was cut back by 3 bases and J by 5 bases. The sequence derives from a man aged 25 to 40 with acute or convalescent COVID-19. This chain joins TRBV4-2 and TRBJ2-5; 11 positions match TRBD1. Sequences were obtained from peripheral blood. DNA for the CDR3: TGTGCCAGCAGCCAGGGGACAGGGGGTCGGGAGACCCAGTACTTC. Translated: CASSQGTGGRETQYF.